The rows below give T cell receptor beta chains drawn from one sample of a study of blood T cell repertoires in COVID-19. The assay was immunoSEQ multiplex PCR, and TCRdb's table has in-frame clones only and misses some. The table records 60,000 to 95,000 clones, about nine tenths of them present only once. The sample taken for sequencing was peripheral blood. These receptors were collected from an elderly woman with active or convalescent COVID-19. The CDR3 runs from the conserved cysteine through the conserved F or W. Fields, in order: D gene, J gene, V gene, clone size, CDR3 protein, CDR3 DNA. A D gene is named only where the DNA matches it firmly. Size values are once, few and many counts, or a class for expanded clones, and some rows have none.

TRBD1 | TRBJ1-5 | TRBV4-2 | few | CASSQGAPTGLFSGAQHF | TGTGCCAGCAGCCAAGGGGCGCCGACAGGGCTTTTCTCCGGGGCCCAGCATTTT
TRBD2 | TRBJ2-6 | TRBV2 | - | CASSVLLSGEANVLTF | TGTGCCAGCTCCGTACTTCTTAGCGGGGAGGCCAACGTCCTGACTTTC
- | TRBJ2-2 | TRBV9 | - | CASSLGGADTGELFF | TGTGCCAGCTCCTTGGGGGGGGCCGACACCGGGGAGCTGTTTTTT
TRBD1 | TRBJ1-3 | TRBV3-1/TRBV3-2 | - | CASSQAGQGNTIYF | TGTGCCAGCAGCCAAGCGGGACAGGGGAACACCATATATTTT
TRBD1 | TRBJ1-2 | TRBV5-4 | - | CASSRQGLANYGYTF | TGTGCCAGCAGCAGACAGGGGCTGGCTAACTATGGCTACACCTTC
TRBD2 | TRBJ2-7 | TRBV19 | - | CASSIGGSSGGLYEQYF | TGTGCCAGTAGTATAGGTGGCTCTAGCGGGGGACTCTACGAGCAGTACTTC
TRBD1 | TRBJ1-6 | TRBV7-9 | - | CASSRDSHNSPLHF | TGTGCCAGCAGCCGGGACAGCCATAATTCACCCCTCCACTTT
- | TRBJ1-2 | TRBV6-2/TRBV6-3 | - | CASSYLYGYTF | TGTGCCAGCAGTTATCTCTATGGCTACACCTTC
- | TRBJ1-1 | TRBV28 | - | CASSLGTKKTEAFF | TGTGCCAGCAGTTTAGGGACAAAGAAAACTGAAGCTTTCTTT
TRBD2 | TRBJ2-1 | TRBV11-2 | - | CASSSLAGGPGEQFF | TGTGCCAGCAGCTCCTTAGCGGGGGGGCCTGGTGAGCAGTTCTTC
TRBD2 | TRBJ2-1 | TRBV4-1 | once | CASSHLGTSGAYNEQFF | TGCGCCAGCAGCCACCTTGGGACTAGCGGGGCCTACAATGAGCAGTTCTTC
- | TRBJ1-1 | TRBV15 | - | CATSWSRTEAFF | TGTGCCACCAGCTGGTCTAGGACTGAAGCTTTCTTT
TRBD2 | TRBJ2-3 | TRBV27 | - | CASSARGGLPTDTQYF | TGTGCCAGCAGTGCTCGCGGGGGGCTACCGACAGATACGCAGTATTTT
- | TRBJ1-1 | TRBV30 | - | CAWSVPGTLNTEAFF | TGTGCCTGGAGTGTTCCAGGGACATTGAACACTGAAGCTTTCTTT
- | TRBJ2-7 | TRBV4-1 | - | CASSQVTRFGYEQYF | TGCGCCAGCAGCCAAGTCACCAGGTTTGGCTACGAGCAGTACTTC
- | TRBJ2-1 | TRBV5-4 | - | CASSLGLAEYNEQFF | TGTGCCAGCAGCTTGGGGTTAGCTGAGTACAATGAGCAGTTCTTC
TRBD1 | TRBJ2-7 | TRBV4-1 | - | CASSRIQGASYEQYF | TGCGCCAGCAGTCGAATCCAGGGGGCCTCCTACGAGCAGTACTTC
- | TRBJ1-2 | TRBV18 | - | CASSPGGQLFYGYTF | TGTGCCAGCTCACCAGGTGGACAGCTGTTCTATGGCTACACCTTC
TRBD1 | TRBJ2-7 | TRBV5-6 | - | CASSPLTGVAYEQYF | TGTGCCAGCAGTCCTTTAACAGGGGTGGCCTACGAGCAGTACTTC
- | TRBJ2-7 | TRBV9 | - | CASSVDGTSYEQYF | TGTGCCAGCAGCGTAGACGGGACATCCTACGAGCAGTACTTC
- | TRBJ1-6 | TRBV9 | - | CASSVDSNSPLHF | TGTGCCAGCAGCGTCGACAGCAATTCACCCCTCCACTTT
- | TRBJ2-6 | TRBV5-8 | - | CASSLTGSGANVLTF | TGTGCCAGCAGCCTGACAGGCTCTGGGGCCAACGTCCTGACTTTC
- | TRBJ1-5 | TRBV19 | - | CASSPRREAPQHF | TGTGCCAGTAGTCCCAGGCGGGAGGCGCCCCAGCATTTT
- | TRBJ2-2 | TRBV18 | - | CASSPHAGAGELFF | TGTGCCAGCTCACCACACGCAGGGGCCGGGGAGCTGTTTTTT
- | TRBJ1-3 | TRBV18 | - | CASSLDISGNTIYF | TGTGCCAGTTCTCTGGACATCTCTGGAAACACCATATATTTT
- | TRBJ1-5 | TRBV5-8 | - | CATGGASNQPQHF | TGTGCCACTGGTGGGGCTAGCAATCAGCCCCAGCATTTT
- | TRBJ1-1 | TRBV28 | once | CASSRVGSIAGAFF | TGTGCCAGCAGTCGGGTGGGTTCTATTGCCGGAGCTTTCTTT
TRBD1 | TRBJ1-5 | TRBV11-2 | - | CASSLDGTGAYQPQHF | TGTGCCAGCAGCTTAGATGGGACAGGGGCGTATCAGCCCCAGCATTTT
TRBD1 | TRBJ1-6 | TRBV7-2 | - | CASSPGDRVGSPLHF | TGTGCCAGCAGCCCCGGGGACAGGGTGGGCTCACCCCTCCACTTT
TRBD1 | TRBJ1-6 | TRBV7-9 | - | CASSSGTDNSPLHF | TGTGCCAGCAGCTCAGGGACAGATAATTCACCCCTCCACTTT
- | TRBJ1-1 | TRBV6-6 | - | CASSSTKGGGNTEAFF | TGTGCCAGCAGCTCAACAAAGGGAGGCGGGAACACTGAAGCTTTCTTT
- | TRBJ2-7 | TRBV5-1 | - | CASSPGQSYEQYF | TGCGCCAGCAGCCCTGGACAGTCCTACGAGCAGTACTTC
- | TRBJ2-7 | TRBV28 | - | CASSYDRRTYEQYF | TGTGCCAGCAGCTACGACAGGCGAACCTACGAGCAGTACTTC
TRBD1 | TRBJ1-2 | TRBV5-4 | - | CASSLKGATGYTF | TGTGCCAGCAGCTTGAAGGGGGCAACTGGCTACACCTTC
TRBD2 | TRBJ2-7 | TRBV7-2 | once | CASRPTLGGWEQYF | TGTGCCAGCAGGCCCACATTGGGGGGGTGGGAGCAGTACTTC
TRBD2 | TRBJ2-7 | TRBV11-3 | - | CASRSQGRGDIYEQYF | TGTGCCAGCAGGTCCCAGGGGCGGGGGGACATCTACGAGCAGTACTTC
TRBD2 | TRBJ2-5 | TRBV6-1 | - | CASSDLLAGGRETQYF | TGTGCCAGCAGTGACCTTCTAGCGGGGGGGCGGGAGACCCAGTACTTC